This T cell receptor beta chain was sequenced during a study of blood T cell repertoires in COVID-19. Study-wide background: Sites across the United States, Italy and Spain contributed samples from acute and convalescent COVID-19. From T cells, B-cell-depleted T cells, or PBMCs came the material, which was cDNA or gDNA.

Original data processing: Estimates of nucleated cell counts were drawn from the amplification of reference gene primers. Here immunoSEQ multiplex PCR was the method, and the copy in TCRdb shows in-frame clones only, minus some. D and trimming come from the DNA, and the V and J calls and clone size come from that table. The data show 200,000 to 250,000 clones, around nine tenths seen once. On this clone: A much more abundant neighbour one base away suggests this may be a read error.

V lost 0 bases and J lost 1, with 3 bases in between. In germline, CDR1 is SGHNT, CDR2 YYREEE (reference sequence). The CDR3 loop spans 13 amino acids. The sample consisted of peripheral blood. This TCR came from a woman in her 70s with active or convalescent COVID-19. The chain combines TRBV5-4 with TRBJ2-3; D is unclear. Written as DNA, the CDR3 is TGTGCCAGCAGCTTGGCCGGCACAGATACGCAGTATTTT. Protein product: CASSLAGTDTQYF.